These 30 T cell receptor beta chains were sequenced from one sample in a study of CXCR3-negative and CXCR3-positive naive CD8 T cells (dated by TCRdb to the late 2010s). Data came from a NextSeq 550. The Human TCR Profiling Kit (MiLaboratory) was used to make UMI-labeled 5' RACE TRB cDNA libraries. One entry per CDR3 protein sequence results from the TCRdb reprocessing of the reads, with DNA left out. The table of this sample itemizes more than 100,000 distinct CDR3 sequences. Roughly 0.41% of the sample comes from the top ten. No antigens are known for them. On the study overall, not on this receptor specifically: TRB CDR3s from CXCR3-positive naive cells showed higher hydrophobicity (lower Kidera factor 4), lower energy, and higher strength and volume indices than CXCR3-negative naive cells.

The sample comprised naive CXCR3+ CD8+ T cells from blood. The cell subset or site label for this specimen denotes: CD45RO-CCR7+CD27+CD95- naive CD8+ T cells expressing CXCR3 (TNR3+). The receptor set was obtained from a human donor in good health. Some clones in this sample may be carry-over from other donors' samples.

CDR3 loop: CSARETSGGPKETQYF. V gene TRBV20-1 combines with J gene TRBJ2-5; TCRdb's D call of TRBD2 is untestable without DNA. The CDR3 extends over 16 amino acids. CDR1 is DFQATT and CDR2 is SNEGSKA in the germline V gene (reference sequence).

The chain employs TRBV29-1 and TRBJ2-7; TCRdb designates TRBD2, a call that cannot be tested without DNA. The CDR3 covers 13 residues. The germline gives CDR1 SQVTM, CDR2 ANQGSEA. The chain's CDR3 is CSVLARDKYEQYF.

This chain connects TRBV6-2 or TRBV6-3 to TRBJ2-1; TCRdb's D call of TRBD1 is untestable without DNA. The germline CDR1 and CDR2 sequences are MNHEY and SVGEGT. The length of the CDR3 is 17 residues. The CDR3 loop reads CASSYSSRGPASDEQFF.

The chain recombines TRBV11-1 with TRBJ2-7; TCRdb's D call, TRBD1, is unchecked because there is no DNA. Germline CDR1 reads SGHAT; CDR2 reads FQDESV (reference sequence). CDR3 length: 11 residues. This CDR3 is CASSPHGVQYF.

The chain is built from TRBV4-3 and TRBJ2-7. Germline V gene data show CDR1 as LGHNA and CDR2 as YSLEER. This CDR3 contains 14 residues. The CDR3 sequence: CASSQSLTPYEQYF.

V usage is TRBV12-3 or TRBV12-4 and J usage is TRBJ2-1; the TCRdb call, TRBD2, lacks DNA for checking. CDR3 size: 19 residues. CDR3 sequence reads: CASRQPLSGGPSSYNEQFF.

The V call is TRBV7-6, the J call TRBJ2-7; TCRdb selects TRBD1, and the lack of DNA leaves this call unchecked. Germline lookup yields CDR1 SGHVS and CDR2 FNYEAQ. The CDR3 covers 14 residues. The CDR3 spells CASSLVDSPREQYF. Drawing the rest from reference TRBV7-6 and TRBJ2-7, the complete variable domain is GAGVSQSPRYKVTKRGQDVALRCDPISGHVSLYWYRQALGQGPEFLTYFNYEAQQDKSGLPNDRFSAERPEGSISTLTIQRTEQRDSAMYRCASSLVDSPREQYFGPGTRLTVT.

CDR3 amino acids: CASSPAQAENTEAFF. The chain joins TRBV4-1 to TRBJ1-1. The CDR3 consists of 15 residues. Germline CDR1 is MGHRA and CDR2 is YSYEKL.

The CDR3 is CASSGWGADYGYTF. V and J are TRBV6-5 and TRBJ1-2; the TCRdb D gene call, TRBD1, has no DNA to confirm it. CDR1 is MNHEY, CDR2 SVGAGI, per germline. The CDR3 extends over 14 amino acids.

The rearrangement uses TRBV4-2 and TRBJ1-1. CDR1 LGHNA and CDR2 YNFKEQ come from the germline V gene. The CDR3 runs to 15 residues. CDR3 region: CASSQELTMNTEAFF.

The V gene is TRBV7-9, the J gene TRBJ2-7; checking the TCRdb D call of TRBD1 is not possible without DNA. The CDR3 length is 18 residues. Germline lookup yields CDR1 SEHNR and CDR2 FQNEAQ (reference sequence). The CDR3 sequence: CASSPLTGGLVGNYEQYF.

The rearrangement uses TRBV11-2 and TRBJ2-1; TCRdb picks TRBD2, but there is no DNA to check that call. Per germline, CDR1 SGHAT and CDR2 FQNNGV. The CDR3 contains 17 residues. The chain's CDR3 is CASSPPRWGPFPHEQFF.

This chain links TRBV20-1 with TRBJ2-3; TCRdb returns TRBD1, unconfirmable since there is no DNA. The CDR3 has 15 amino acids. Germline-derived CDR1 and CDR2 are DFQATT and SNEGSKA (reference sequence). The CDR3 reads CSARVRTGVTDTQYF.

The genes are TRBV24-1 and TRBJ2-1; as DNA is missing, the TRBD1 call by TCRdb cannot be tested. The CDR3 runs to 16 residues. Germline-derived CDR1 and CDR2 are KGHDR and SFDVKD. CDR3 sequence reads: CATSDPPGTGKNEQFF.

This rearrangement joins TRBV7-9 to TRBJ2-3. The CDR3 length is 15 residues. Germline CDR1 SEHNR, CDR2 FQNEAQ (reference sequence). CDR3 region: CASIEVELSTDTQYF.

The genes are TRBV20-1 and TRBJ2-5; as DNA is missing, the TRBD2 call by TCRdb cannot be tested. This CDR3 region has 15 residues. The V gene's germline CDR1 is DFQATT and CDR2 SNEGSKA (reference sequence). The CDR3 loop reads CSARISGGLGETQYF.

J is TRBJ2-4 and V is TRBV7-9; TCRdb selects TRBD1, and the lack of DNA leaves this call unchecked. Per the germline V gene, CDR1 is SEHNR and CDR2 is FQNEAQ (reference sequence). The CDR3 is 16 amino acids. The chain's CDR3 is CASSHGTGLAKNIQYF.

The J gene is TRBJ2-1, the V gene TRBV7-9; TCRdb designates TRBD1, a call that cannot be tested without DNA. The CDR3 totals 16 residues. CDR1 is SEHNR and CDR2 is FQNEAQ in the germline V gene (reference sequence). CDR3 sequence reads: CASSTRQGSQFPEQFF.

The J gene is TRBJ1-2, the V gene TRBV29-1; TCRdb names TRBD1, which stays unverified in the absence of DNA. The CDR3 has 13 residues. The germline CDR1 and CDR2 sequences are SQVTM and ANQGSEA. The CDR3 reads CSVYGTGDYGYTF.

The chain couples TRBV20-1 to TRBJ2-4; the TRBD1 assignment by TCRdb is unverifiable without DNA. CDR1 and CDR2 (germline): DFQATT, SNEGSKA (reference sequence). The CDR3 contains 15 residues. The CDR3 sequence is CSARDLVTVENIQYF.

V gene TRBV29-1 combines with J gene TRBJ1-1; TCRdb proposes TRBD1, but this gene call is untestable without DNA. The CDR3 is 13 amino acids. Germline-derived CDR1 and CDR2 are SQVTM and ANQGSEA. The CDR3 loop reads CSVAYPTVPEAFF.

The V gene is TRBV20-1, the J gene TRBJ2-5; TCRdb's D call, TRBD2, is unchecked because there is no DNA. Germline CDR1 reads DFQATT; CDR2 reads SNEGSKA (reference sequence). This CDR3 region has 17 residues. The CDR3: CSASKGLAGASEETQYF.

The J gene is TRBJ2-1, the V gene TRBV3-1; TCRdb names TRBD2, which stays unverified in the absence of DNA. CDR3 length equals 17 residues. Germline V CDR1 and CDR2: LGHDT, YNNKEL (reference sequence). CDR3: CASSRGLAGISYNEQFF.

The CDR3 spells CASTPSGTGIYEQYF. This chain joins TRBV6-6 and TRBJ2-7; TCRdb picks TRBD1, but there is no DNA to check that call. The CDR3 runs to 15 residues. From germline, CDR1 is MNHNY and CDR2 SVGAGI (reference sequence).

The J gene is TRBJ2-2, the V gene TRBV29-1; absent DNA, TCRdb's TRBD2 call cannot be checked. The CDR3 consists of 16 residues. Germline CDR1 and CDR2: SQVTM and ANQGSEA. This chain's CDR3 is CSAEGTSGGTTGELFF.

The rearrangement links TRBV29-1 to TRBJ1-2; lacking DNA, the TRBD1 call made by TCRdb goes unchecked. This CDR3 has 15 residues. Germline-derived CDR1 and CDR2 are SQVTM and ANQGSEA. CDR3 loop: CSILLTGGPNYGYTF. Together with reference TRBV29-1 and TRBJ1-2, the CDR3 gives the full variable domain: SAVISQKPSRDICQRGTSLTIQCQVDSQVTMMFWYRQQPGQSLTLIATANQGSEATYESGFVIDKFPISRPNLTFSTLTVSNMSPEDSSIYLCSILLTGGPNYGYTFGSGTRLTVV.

The gene calls are TRBV5-1 and TRBJ2-3. CDR1 is SGHRS, CDR2 YFSETQ, per germline. The CDR3 has 15 residues. CDR3 sequence: CASSLVGPSTDTQYF.

This sequence joins TRBV28 and TRBJ2-7; TCRdb's assignment of TRBD1 cannot be checked, as there is no DNA. This CDR3 spans 13 amino acids. Per the germline V gene, CDR1 is MDHEN and CDR2 is SYDVKM. The CDR3 spells CASSFAQSYEQYF.

The chain combines TRBV13 with TRBJ1-1; TCRdb returns TRBD1, unconfirmable since there is no DNA. Germline-derived CDR1 and CDR2 are PRHDT and FYEKMQ (reference sequence). The CDR3 spans 17 residues. The CDR3 spells CASSLEGDGRGDDEAFF.

This sequence joins TRBV7-6 and TRBJ2-1; TCRdb lists TRBD2, though no DNA is available to test this call. Germline lookup yields CDR1 SGHVS and CDR2 FNYEAQ. The CDR3 is made up of 16 amino acids. CDR3 sequence: CASSPPLAGVFNEQFF.